This T cell receptor beta chain appears in the sequencing data of a study of blood T cell repertoires in COVID-19. Study-wide background: PBMCs, B-cell-depleted T cells, or T cells provided the cDNA or gDNA that made up the material.

The data were produced by immunoSEQ multiplex PCR, yet TCRdb's version contains in-frame clones alone and is incomplete. The sample includes 200,000 to 250,000 clones, under 90% of them seen just once. The material sequenced was peripheral blood. This receptor was identified in a woman aged 80 or older with acute or convalescent COVID-19.

CDR3 protein: CAISGEPTGELFF. The CDR3, as DNA: TGTGCCATCAGTGGAGAGCCAACCGGGGAGCTGTTTTTT. J is TRBJ2-2 and V is TRBV10-3, with unresolved D. This CDR3 has 13 amino acids. The germline gives CDR1 ENHRY, CDR2 SYGVKD. Trimming stripped 4 bases from V and 5 bases from J, with 8 bases between.